Reported below is one T cell receptor (beta chain). This entry is derived from a study of shared clonotypes between healthy human individuals. Study overall: Participating donors consisted of a couple of women and a few men aged 18 to 49.

The study drew all its donors from Caucasian adults living in Nashville, Tennessee. The CDR3 has 15 residues. Germline CDR1 SGHAT, CDR2 FQNNGV. Trimming removed 5 bases from V and 1 base from J, with 14 bases in between. This table comes from immunoSEQ multiplex PCR, and its TCRdb copy is limited to in-frame clones, with some not included. The data show 550,000 to 700,000 clones, 55% to 85% seen once. Material: memory CD4+ T cells sorted from blood. Subset meaning: CD45RA-negative fraction. The V and J genes are TRBV11-2 and TRBJ1-1, with TRBD1 as a possible D gene (6 bases). The sequence derives from a woman aged 25 to 39 in good health. The CDR3 loop reads CASSPDSPRNTEAFF. DNA for the CDR3: TGTGCCAGCAGCCCGGACAGTCCGCGGAACACTGAAGCTTTCTTT.